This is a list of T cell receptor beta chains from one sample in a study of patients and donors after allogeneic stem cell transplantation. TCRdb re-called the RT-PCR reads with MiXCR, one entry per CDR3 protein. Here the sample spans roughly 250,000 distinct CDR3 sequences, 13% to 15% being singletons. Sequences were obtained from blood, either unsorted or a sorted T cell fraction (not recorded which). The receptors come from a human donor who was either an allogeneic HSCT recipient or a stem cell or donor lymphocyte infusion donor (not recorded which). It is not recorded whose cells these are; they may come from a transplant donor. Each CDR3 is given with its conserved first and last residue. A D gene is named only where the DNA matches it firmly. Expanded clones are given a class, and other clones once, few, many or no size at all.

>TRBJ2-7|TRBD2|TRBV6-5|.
TGTGCCAGCAGTTACTCCCGGACTAGCGGGAGGGCGGGAGAGCAGTACTTC
CASSYSRTSGRAGEQYF
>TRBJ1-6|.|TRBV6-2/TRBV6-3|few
TGTGCCAGCAGCGACCCGGGACCGATAAATTCACCCCTCCACTTT
CASSDPGPINSPLHF
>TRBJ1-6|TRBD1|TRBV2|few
TGTGCCAGCAGTCCCTCCGCCGGGACAGGGATTTCACCCCTCCACTTT
CASSPSAGTGISPLHF
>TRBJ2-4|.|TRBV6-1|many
TGTGCCAGCACTTGGGAGAGAAACATTCAGTACTTC
CASTWERNIQYF
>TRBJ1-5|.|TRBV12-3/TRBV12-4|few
TGTGCCAGCAGTTATGCCAGGCCCAGTCAGCCCCAGCATTTT
CASSYARPSQPQHF
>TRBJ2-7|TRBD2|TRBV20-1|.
TGCAGTGCTTCGGTGACTAGCGGGATCTACGAGCAGTACTTC
CSASVTSGIYEQYF
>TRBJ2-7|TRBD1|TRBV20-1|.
TGCAGTGCTAGCCGACAGGGGAGGACCTACGAGCAGTACTTC
CSASRQGRTYEQYF
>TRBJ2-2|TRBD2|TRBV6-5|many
TGTGCCAGCAGTTACTCCGGACTAGCGGGAGGGCGGAACGGGGAGCTGTTTTTT
CASSYSGLAGGRNGELFF
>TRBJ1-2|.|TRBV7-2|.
TGTGCCAGCAGCTTTGGGGCAGGGGCCACTAAGTCGGGCTACACCTTC
CASSFGAGATKSGYTF
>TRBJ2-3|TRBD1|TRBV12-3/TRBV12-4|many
TGTGCCAGCAGCCCCAAAACCCCCGGGACAGGGGTAACAGATACGCAGTATTTT
CASSPKTPGTGVTDTQYF
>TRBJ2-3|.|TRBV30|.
TGTGCCTGGAGTACTGTCGGCCGAGGGTTTGATACGCAGTATTTT
CAWSTVGRGFDTQYF
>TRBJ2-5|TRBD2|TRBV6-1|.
TGTGCCAGCAGGGAGACCGGGACTAGCGCCCAAGAGACCCAGTACTTC
CASRETGTSAQETQYF
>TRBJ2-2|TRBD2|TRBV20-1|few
TGCAGTGCTAGAGAGGGACTAGCGGGAGGGATCGGGGAGCTGTTTTTT
CSAREGLAGGIGELFF
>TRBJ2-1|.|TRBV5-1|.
TGCGCCAGCAGCTCCACCTTAGTCAATGAGCAGTTCTTC
CASSSTLVNEQFF
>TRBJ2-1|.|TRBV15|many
TGTGCCACCAGCCATGGAACGGGAGACGACAATGAGCAGTTCTTC
CATSHGTGDDNEQFF
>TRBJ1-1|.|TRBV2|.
TGTGCCAGCAGTGAAATTTTGGGGACTGAAGCTTTCTTT
CASSEILGTEAFF
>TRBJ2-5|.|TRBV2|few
TGTGCCAGCATATGGGGTCCAGAGACCCAGTACTTC
CASIWGPETQYF
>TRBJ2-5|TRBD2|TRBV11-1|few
TGTGCCAGCAGCTTACAGCGGGGGGCCCATGAGACCCAGTACTTC
CASSLQRGAHETQYF
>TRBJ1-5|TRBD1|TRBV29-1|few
TGCAGCGTAAGGACAGGGGGGAATCAGCCCCAGCATTTT
CSVRTGGNQPQHF
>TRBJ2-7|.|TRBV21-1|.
TGTGCCAGCAGACTTCGGGGGGCACGGCCAATCTTCGACGAGCAGTACTTC
CASRLRGARPIFDEQYF
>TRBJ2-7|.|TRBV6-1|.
TGTGCCAGCAGACTAGCCACATCGAGCGAGCAGTACTTC
CASRLATSSEQYF
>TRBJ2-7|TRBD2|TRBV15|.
TGTGCCACCAGCAGACCCCATCGGGGGGAGAGGAGCTACGAGCAGTACTTC
CATSRPHRGERSYEQYF
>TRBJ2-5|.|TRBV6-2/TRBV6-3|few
TGTGCCAGCATTTCGCTTAAGGTTAGCCAAGAGACCCAGTACTTC
CASISLKVSQETQYF
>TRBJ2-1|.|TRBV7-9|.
TGTGCCAGCAGCTTAGCCATTAATGAGCAGTTCTTC
CASSLAINEQFF
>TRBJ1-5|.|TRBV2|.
TGTGCCAGCAGTGAATCACGGGGTTTCAATCAGCCCCAGCATTTT
CASSESRGFNQPQHF
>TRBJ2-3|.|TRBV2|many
TGTGCCAGCAGTGAATCAGATACGCAGTATTTT
CASSESDTQYF
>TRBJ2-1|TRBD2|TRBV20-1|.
TGCAGTGCTAGTGCGCTAGCGGGGGGGCCATGGGGCGATGAGCAGTTCTTC
CSASALAGGPWGDEQFF
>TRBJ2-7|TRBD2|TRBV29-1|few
TGCAGCGCTACACTAGCGGGGTACGAGCAGTACTTC
CSATLAGYEQYF
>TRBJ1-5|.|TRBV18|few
TGTGCCAGCTCACCAGGGATGGGCAATCAGCCCCAGCATTTT
CASSPGMGNQPQHF
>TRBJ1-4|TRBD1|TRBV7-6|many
TGTGCCAGCAGCGCAAGGACAGGGCGCAATGAAAAACTGTTTTTT
CASSARTGRNEKLFF
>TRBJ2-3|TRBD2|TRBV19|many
TGTGCCAGTAGTACACTACTAGCGGGGAGCACAGATACGCAGTATTTT
CASSTLLAGSTDTQYF
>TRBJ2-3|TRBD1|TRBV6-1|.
TGTGCCAGCAACACTAGGACAGGGGGCATGTTGATAGATACGCAGTATTTT
CASNTRTGGMLIDTQYF
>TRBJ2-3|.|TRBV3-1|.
TGTGCCAGCAGCCAAGTTACGTCTCATACGCAGTATTTT
CASSQVTSHTQYF
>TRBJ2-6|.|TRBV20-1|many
TGCAGTGCCGTGGGGGGATCCTCTGGGGCCAACGTCCTGACTTTC
CSAVGGSSGANVLTF
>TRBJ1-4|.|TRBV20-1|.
TGCAGTGCTAGCACCCTGTTGGGAGGTGAAAAACTGTTTTTT
CSASTLLGGEKLFF